At least ten counts were recorded for the clone carrying this TCR beta chain. The antigen is unknown. This entry comes from a study of early T cells in non-severe SARS-CoV-2 infection. Overall study context: The study sequenced bulk RNA from unsorted whole blood, with chains unpaired. Study-wide results and limits: Using VDJdb, the matching emphasized anti-spike CD8 responses while missing private and CD4 specificities.

CDR3 length: 16 residues. V shed 3 bases and J shed 7 bases, with 20 bases lying between them. Germline V lookup: CDR1 SGHDN, CDR2 FVKESK. Individual cDNA molecules carried attached unique molecular identifiers. TCRdb independently ran MiXCR on the 5' RACE reads; one entry per CDR3 protein. In the table there are more than 55,000 distinct CDR3 sequences, 4.6% of which are singletons. J is TRBJ2-3 and V is TRBV14, with D possibly being TRBD1 or TRBD2 (5 bases each). This receptor was identified in an adult who was a healthcare worker with PCR-confirmed SARS-CoV-2 infection or an uninfected control (not recorded which). The donor label of this sample is uncertain. Sequenced here: whole blood, sampled at baseline. The CDR3 DNA reads as TGTGCCAGCAGCCAGAGGTCGGGGCCGCTGGGAAATACGCAGTATTTT. Protein product: CASSQRSGPLGNTQYF.